The 5 T cell receptor beta chains reported below all come from one sample, sequenced in a study of T cell repertoires in cytomegalovirus infection (dated by TCRdb to between 2018 and 2021). Sequenced using an Illumina HiSeq 1500. Clones were called with MiXCR by TCRdb after fastp trimmed the public reads at Q25, and only in-frame beta chains were retained. Entries are consolidated by CDR3 protein sequence, retaining the most common genes and DNA. The sample table holds 90,000 to 130,000 distinct CDR3 sequences, of which around a tenth were seen once. The ten top clones hold 31% of the sample. The antigens for these receptors are not known. Sequencing was carried out using PBMCs, sequenced either directly or after in vitro stimulation (not recorded which). The receptors here all came from a human donor in good health (CMV status not recorded). Some clones in this sample may be carry-over from other donors' samples.

The chain couples TRBV6-5 to TRBJ1-6; D ambiguous. The V gene's germline CDR1 is MNHEY and CDR2 SVGAGI. V was clipped by 0 bases and J by 3 bases, with 9 bases between them. This CDR3 spans 16 amino acids. DNA for the CDR3: TGTGCCAGCAGTTACTCGAGTCGGGGCTATAATTCACCCCTCCACTTT. It encodes CASSYSSRGYNSPLHF.

The J gene is TRBJ1-1, the V gene TRBV10-3; D gene uncertain. The ends were cut back, 7 bases at V and 1 base at J, with 10 bases in the middle. Germline loops: CDR1 ENHRY, CDR2 SYGVKD. The CDR3 extends over 13 amino acids. Written as DNA, the CDR3 is TGTGCCATCACCTCGCAGGAGAACACTGAAGCTTTCTTT. It is translated as CAITSQENTEAFF.

The chain recombines TRBV15 with TRBJ2-1; 7 positions agree with TRBD2. The germline V gene has CDR1 LNHNV and CDR2 YYDKDF (reference sequence). There are 17 residues in the CDR3. V was clipped by 5 bases and J by 5 bases; unmatched bases: 15. The CDR3 DNA reads as TGTGCCACCAGCGGGCTTTCTAGCGGTAATCTACACAATGAGCAGTTCTTC. This codes for CATSGLSSGNLHNEQFF. The full variable domain, with the rest looked up from reference TRBV15 and TRBJ2-1, is DAMVIQNPRYQVTQFGKPVTLSCSQTLNHNVMYWYQQKSSQAPKLLFHYYDKDFNNEADTPDNFQSRRPNTSFCFLDIRSPGLGDTAMYLCATSGLSSGNLHNEQFFGPGTRLTVL.

The chain uses TRBV28 and TRBJ1-2, with D possibly TRBD1 on 5 matching bases. V lost 7 bases and J lost 1, with 10 bases in between. This CDR3 has 13 amino acids. Per the germline V gene, CDR1 is MDHEN and CDR2 is SYDVKM. This CDR3 is CASTGALNYGYTF. For the CDR3, the DNA is TGTGCCAGCACCGGGGCCCTTAACTATGGCTACACCTTC.

The chain joins TRBV24-1 to TRBJ2-5; 9 nucleotides match TRBD2. There are 17 residues in the CDR3. Germline lookup yields CDR1 KGHDR and CDR2 SFDVKD. V shed 1 base and J 1 base; nucleotides not matched to a gene: 6. Here the CDR3 DNA reads TGTGCCACCAGTGATTTAGCCGGGACTAGCAGCCAAGAGACCCAGTACTTC. Protein: CATSDLAGTSSQETQYF.